Detailed here is one T cell receptor beta chain. No antigen is known for it. This record comes from a study of graft-versus-host responses after intestinal transplantation. Trimming pared 3 bases from V and 4 bases from J, leaving 12 bases between. This CDR3 comprises 14 residues. Germline assignment: CDR1 SGHAT and CDR2 FQNNGV. Produced via immunoSEQ multiplex PCR; TCRdb's table is partial and in-frame only. Of 35,000 to 45,000 clones in the sample, about 95% were seen once. The chain uses TRBV11-2 and TRBJ1-2; D is unclear. This material consisted of unstimulated CD8+ T cells sorted from spleen or lymph node cells, taken before transplant. The TCR sequence derives from a human donor who was the organ donor for an intestinal transplant. This CDR3 reads CASSFGEGGYGYTF. CDR3 DNA sequence: TGTGCCAGCAGCTTTGGGGAGGGAGGCTATGGCTACACCTTC. The full variable domain, its missing parts supplied by reference TRBV11-2 and TRBJ1-2, is EAGVAQSPRYKIIEKRQSVAFWCNPISGHATLYWYQQILGQGPKLLIQFQNNGVVDDSQLPKDRFSAERLKGVDSTLKIQPAKLEDSAVYLCASSFGEGGYGYTFGSGTRLTVV.